A single sample gave rise to the 7 T cell receptor beta chains below, sequenced in a study of cytomegalovirus exposure and HLA in healthy donors. Clones were read by immunoSEQ multiplex PCR, and TCRdb kept only the in-frame ones, dropping some. In the table there are approximately 200,000 clones, around 90% of which are singletons. Sequences were obtained from PBMCs. The source is a woman aged 18-35 years in good health and CMV-seronegative.

The chain carries TRBV7-2 and TRBJ2-2; 7 positions agree with TRBD1. The CDR3 totals 14 residues. Looked up from germline, CDR1 is SGHTA and CDR2 is FQGNSA. V lost 5 bases and J lost 1; bases outside the gene matches: 1. The CDR3 DNA follows: TGTGCCAGCAGCCGGACAGGGAACACCGGGGAGCTGTTTTTT. Protein product: CASSRTGNTGELFF. Full variable domain (outside the CDR3, taken from reference TRBV7-2 and TRBJ2-2): GAGVSQSPSNKVTEKGKDVELRCDPISGHTALYWYRQSLGQGLEFLIYFQGNSAPDKSGLPSDRFSAERTGGSVSTLTIQRTQQEDSAVYLCASSRTGNTGELFFGEGSRLTVL.

J is TRBJ2-5 and V is TRBV27; 7 nucleotides match TRBD1. The V gene's germline CDR1 is MNHEY and CDR2 SMNVEV (reference sequence). CDR3 length: 15 residues. J was trimmed by 5 bases and V by 5 bases; bases with no gene match: 11. The CDR3 region has the DNA TGTGCCAGCAGTACACAACGGACAGGACCGGAGACCCAGTACTTC. Residues: CASSTQRTGPETQYF.

This chain joins TRBV19 and TRBJ2-1, with 7 bases lining up with TRBD2. The CDR3 covers 14 residues. Germline trimming cut 5 bases from V and 8 bases from J; bases unmatched to any gene: 9. CDR1 is LNHDA, CDR2 SQIVND, per germline (reference sequence). CDR3 sequence: CASSRFRGSDEQFF. In DNA form, the CDR3 reads TGTGCCAGTAGTCGGTTTCGCGGGAGCGATGAGCAGTTCTTC.

The chain joins TRBV19 to TRBJ1-1; D call uncertain. The germline V gene encodes CDR1 LNHDA and CDR2 SQIVND (reference sequence). The CDR3 extends over 14 amino acids. V was clipped by 3 bases and J by 6 bases, with 14 bases between them. This CDR3 is CASSIRGRSAEAFF. For the CDR3, the DNA is TGTGCCAGTAGTATTCGAGGGCGGAGCGCTGAAGCTTTCTTT.

The gene calls are TRBV11-2 and TRBJ2-3, with 9 bases aligning to TRBD2. This CDR3 is 18 amino acids long. Germline CDR1 reads SGHAT; CDR2 reads FQNNGV. V lost 5 bases to trimming and J lost 5 bases; unmatched junction nucleotides: 17. CDR3 sequence: CASSSIYPGSGRVDTQYF. CDR3 bases: TGTGCCAGCAGCAGTATCTACCCGGGTAGCGGGAGAGTAGATACGCAGTATTTT.

This rearrangement joins TRBV30 to TRBJ2-7, with D possibly TRBD2 on 6 matching bases. The V gene lost 2 bases and the J gene lost 6 bases, with 20 bases spanning the gap. The V gene's germline CDR1 is GTSNPN and CDR2 SVGIG (reference sequence). This CDR3 has 15 amino acids. CDR3 sequence: CAWSPQTSAPLEQYF. The CDR3 coding sequence is TGTGCCTGGAGTCCCCAGACTAGTGCTCCACTCGAGCAGTACTTC.

CDR3: CSVSYSHNEQFF. The CDR3 DNA sequence: TGCAGCGTTTCTTATTCCCACAATGAGCAGTTCTTC. V gene TRBV29-1 combines with J gene TRBJ2-1; D not certain. CDR3 length: 12 residues. Germline CDR1 SQVTM, CDR2 ANQGSEA. Between the trimmed V and J ends, which lost 5 bases and 5 bases, there was a span of 10 bases.